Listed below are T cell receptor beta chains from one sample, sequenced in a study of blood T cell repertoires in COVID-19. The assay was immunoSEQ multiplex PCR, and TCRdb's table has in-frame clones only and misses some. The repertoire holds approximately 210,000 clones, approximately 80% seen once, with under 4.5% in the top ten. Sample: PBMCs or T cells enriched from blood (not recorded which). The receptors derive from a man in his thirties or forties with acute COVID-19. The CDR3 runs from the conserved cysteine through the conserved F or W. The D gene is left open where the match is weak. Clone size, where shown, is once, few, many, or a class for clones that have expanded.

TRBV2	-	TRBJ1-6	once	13	TGTGCCAGCAGCTCGGACAGTACGTCACCCCTCCACTTT	CASSSDSTSPLHF
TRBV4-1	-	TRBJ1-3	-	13	TGCGCCAGCAGCCGAATACTGGGAAACACCATATATTTT	CASSRILGNTIYF
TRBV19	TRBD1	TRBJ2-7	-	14	TGTGCCAGTAGTCCGGGACAGGGGGATTACGAGCAGTACTTC	CASSPGQGDYEQYF
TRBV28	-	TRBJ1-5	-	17	TGTGCCTGTCAAGGACGATCCGACCGGGGAGGCAATCAGCCCCAGCATTTT	CACQGRSDRGGNQPQHF
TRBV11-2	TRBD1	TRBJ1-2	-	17	TGTGCCAGCAGCTTAGTTAGGGGGCGTCAGGACCACTATGGCTACACCTTC	CASSLVRGRQDHYGYTF
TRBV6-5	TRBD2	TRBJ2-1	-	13	TGTGCCAGCAGTCTCCGGGGGGGCCGGGAGCAGTTCTTC	CASSLRGGREQFF
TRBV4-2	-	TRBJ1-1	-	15	TGTGCCAGCAGCCAAGATAGCCGAATGGACATCGAAGCTTTCTTT	CASSQDSRMDIEAFF
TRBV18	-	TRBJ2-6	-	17	TGTGCCAGCTCATCCCTACCGCAGGGGACTGGGGCCAACGTCCTGACTTTC	CASSSLPQGTGANVLTF
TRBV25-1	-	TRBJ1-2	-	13	TGTGCCGCGTCGGAGGGGTGGGTCTATGGCTACACCTTC	CAASEGWVYGYTF
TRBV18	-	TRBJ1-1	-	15	TGTGCCAGCTCACCATCGGGACACGGGAACACTGAAGCTTTCTTT	CASSPSGHGNTEAFF
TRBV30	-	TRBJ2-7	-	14	TGTGCCTCCCAACCAGGGGACCAATCCTACGAGCAGTACTTC	CASQPGDQSYEQYF
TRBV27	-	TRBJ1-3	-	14	TGTGCCAGCAGTTCCCGCAGGGGTGGAAACACCATATATTTT	CASSSRRGGNTIYF
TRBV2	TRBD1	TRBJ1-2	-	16	TGTGCCAGCAGTGAAGCCGGACAGGGGGCATCGGGAGGCTACACCTTC	CASSEAGQGASGGYTF
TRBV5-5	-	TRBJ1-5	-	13	TGTGCCAGCAGCCCAGGGGTTGGTCAGCCCCAGCATTTT	CASSPGVGQPQHF
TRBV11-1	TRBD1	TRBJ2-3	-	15	TGTGCCAGCAGCTTGGGACAGGGCTTGACAGATACGCAGTATTTT	CASSLGQGLTDTQYF
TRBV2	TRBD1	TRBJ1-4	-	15	TGTGCCAGCAGTGAAACAGGGGGCAGGAATGAAAAACTGTTTTTT	CASSETGGRNEKLFF
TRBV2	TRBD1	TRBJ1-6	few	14	TGTGCCAGCAACCCGGGACAGAGCTATTCACCCCTCCACTTT	CASNPGQSYSPLHF
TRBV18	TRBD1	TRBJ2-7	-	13	TGTGCCAGCTCACGGACAGGAACCTACGAGCAGTACTTC	CASSRTGTYEQYF
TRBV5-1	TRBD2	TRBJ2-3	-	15	TGCGCCAGCAACCAAGCGGGGTTCAGCACAGATACGCAGTATTTT	CASNQAGFSTDTQYF
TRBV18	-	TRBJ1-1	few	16	TGTGCCAGCTCACCACTTGTCCCCGCCGGGAACACTGAAGCTTTCTTT	CASSPLVPAGNTEAFF
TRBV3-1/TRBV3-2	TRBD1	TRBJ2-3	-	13	TGTGCCAGCCGGCGACAGGGGACAGATACGCAGTATTTT	CASRRQGTDTQYF
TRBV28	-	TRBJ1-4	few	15	TGTGCCAGCAGTCCGTCAGGTGTGGGTAATGAAAAACTGTTTTTT	CASSPSGVGNEKLFF
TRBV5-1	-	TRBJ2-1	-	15	TGCGCCAGCAGCTTGGCGTTGGGTCGGGACAATGAGCAGTTCTTC	CASSLALGRDNEQFF
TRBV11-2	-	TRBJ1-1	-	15	TGTGCCAGCAGCTTAAGTTCGGTTGGGAGCACTGAAGCTTTCTTT	CASSLSSVGSTEAFF
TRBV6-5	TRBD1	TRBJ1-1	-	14	TGTGCCAGCAGTCAACAGGGGGGAATCACTGAAGCTTTCTTT	CASSQQGGITEAFF
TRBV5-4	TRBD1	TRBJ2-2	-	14	TGTGCCAGCAGCTCCGACAGGGGCACCGGGGAGCTGTTTTTT	CASSSDRGTGELFF
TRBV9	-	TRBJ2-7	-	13	TGTGCCAGCAGTCGTACGCCGGGAAGCGAGCAGTACTTC	CASSRTPGSEQYF
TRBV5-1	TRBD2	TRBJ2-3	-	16	TGCGCCAGCAGTTCGAGCGGGACTTTTAGCACAGATACGCAGTATTTT	CASSSSGTFSTDTQYF
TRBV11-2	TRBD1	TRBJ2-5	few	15	TGTGCCAGCAGCCCCGCCGGACAGGGGGCAGAGACCCAGTACTTC	CASSPAGQGAETQYF
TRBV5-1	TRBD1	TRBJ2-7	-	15	TGCGCCAGCAGCTTGGAGGTGGGGACAGTCTACGAGCAGTACTTC	CASSLEVGTVYEQYF
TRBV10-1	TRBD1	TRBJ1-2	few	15	TGCGCCAGCAGCCCCGGGACAGAGTTTAACTATGGCTACACCTTC	CASSPGTEFNYGYTF
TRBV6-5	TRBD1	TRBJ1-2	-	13	TGTGCCAGCAGTTACAGGGACAGGGGTGGCTACACCTTC	CASSYRDRGGYTF
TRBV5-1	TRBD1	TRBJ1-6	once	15	TGCGCCAGCAGCTTGGGAGTGACAGGGGACTCACCCCTCCACTTT	CASSLGVTGDSPLHF
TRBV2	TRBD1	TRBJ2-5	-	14	TGTGCCAGCAGGGCAGACAGGGGTAGCGAGACCCAGTACTTC	CASRADRGSETQYF
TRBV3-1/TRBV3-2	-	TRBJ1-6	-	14	TGTGCCAGCAGCCCGAGCCTAGGGGATTCACCCCTCCACTTT	CASSPSLGDSPLHF
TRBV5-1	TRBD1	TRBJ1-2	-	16	TGCGCCAGCAGCTTGGCCGGGACAGCTCGTAACGATGGCTACACCTTC	CASSLAGTARNDGYTF
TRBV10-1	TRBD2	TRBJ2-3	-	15	TGCGCCAGCAGCCGGACTAGCGGGGGGTTAGATACGCAGTATTTT	CASSRTSGGLDTQYF
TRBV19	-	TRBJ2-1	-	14	TGTGCCAGTAGTCGCCTAGACTCCTACAATGAGCAGTTCTTC	CASSRLDSYNEQFF
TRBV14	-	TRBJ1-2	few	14	TGTGCCAGCAGCCAAGCACTGGTCTACGGTGGCTACACCTTC	CASSQALVYGGYTF
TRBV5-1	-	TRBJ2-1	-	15	TGCGCCAGCAGCCATCCACGGACGGGGATTCATGAGCAGTTCTTC	CASSHPRTGIHEQFF
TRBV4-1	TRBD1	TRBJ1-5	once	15	TGCGCCAGCAGCCCGGACAGGGGATACAATCAGCCCCAGCATTTT	CASSPDRGYNQPQHF
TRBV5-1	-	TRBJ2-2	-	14	TGCGCCAGCAGCTTGGGACAGAACACCGGGGAGCTGTTTTTT	CASSLGQNTGELFF
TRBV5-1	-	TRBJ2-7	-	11	TGCGCCAGCAGCGAGTCCTACGAGCAGTACTTC	CASSESYEQYF
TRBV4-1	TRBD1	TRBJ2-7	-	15	TGCGCCAGCAGCCAGGGGACAGGGGTTTTATACGAGCAGTACTTC	CASSQGTGVLYEQYF
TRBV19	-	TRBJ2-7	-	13	TGTGCCAGTAGCTTGGGGGCCGACTACGAGCAGTACTTC	CASSLGADYEQYF